These T cell receptor beta chains were read from a single sample in a study of cytotoxic CD8 clonotypes in ibrutinib-treated CLL. Profiled with immunoSEQ multiplex PCR; TCRdb holds only in-frame clones, not every one. Counted here are 150,000 to 250,000 clones, 72% occurring once; the ten biggest clones make up 10% to 15%. Sample: PBMCs, taken after 24 months of ibrutinib treatment. These receptors originate from a human donor with chronic lymphocytic leukemia. Each CDR3 is given with its conserved first and last residue. D genes are given only for firm matches. Size is stated for part of the rows, as once, few or many counts, or as a class when the clone is expanded.

j_call: TRBJ2-7; v_call: TRBV13; d_call: NA; clone_size: NA; cdr3_aa: CASSPKPTQTYEQYF; cdr3_nt: TGTGCCAGCAGCCCCAAGCCTACACAAACCTACGAGCAGTACTTC
j_call: TRBJ2-7; v_call: TRBV11-2; d_call: NA; clone_size: NA; cdr3_aa: CASSLVGLQTYEQYF; cdr3_nt: TGTGCCAGCAGCTTAGTTGGATTACAGACCTACGAGCAGTACTTC
j_call: TRBJ2-1; v_call: TRBV6-6; d_call: NA; clone_size: NA; cdr3_aa: CASSYGSSYNEQFF; cdr3_nt: TGTGCCAGCAGTTACGGGAGCTCCTACAATGAGCAGTTCTTC
j_call: TRBJ2-5; v_call: TRBV5-1; d_call: NA; clone_size: NA; cdr3_aa: CASSLEGMETQYF; cdr3_nt: TGCGCCAGCAGCTTGGAAGGGATGGAGACCCAGTACTTC
j_call: TRBJ2-7; v_call: TRBV18; d_call: NA; clone_size: NA; cdr3_aa: CASSPTTWTQSSAYEQYF; cdr3_nt: TGTGCCAGCTCACCCACCACATGGACCCAATCCTCGGCCTACGAGCAGTACTTC
j_call: TRBJ2-1; v_call: TRBV27; d_call: NA; clone_size: NA; cdr3_aa: CASSLRYTFDEQFF; cdr3_nt: TGTGCCAGCAGTTTACGATATACCTTCGATGAGCAGTTCTTC
j_call: TRBJ2-7; v_call: TRBV28; d_call: NA; clone_size: NA; cdr3_aa: CASRDPTRPGPGSGRYF; cdr3_nt: TGTGCCAGCCGCGACCCAACCCGTCCGGGACCTGGCTCGGGGCGGTACTTC
j_call: TRBJ1-4; v_call: TRBV5-5; d_call: NA; clone_size: NA; cdr3_aa: CASSLVAGEVANEKLFF; cdr3_nt: TGTGCCAGCAGCTTGGTCGCAGGGGAGGTGGCTAATGAAAAACTGTTTTTT
j_call: TRBJ2-5; v_call: TRBV2; d_call: TRBD1; clone_size: NA; cdr3_aa: CASGGQEETQYF; cdr3_nt: TGTGCCAGCGGGGGACAGGAAGAGACCCAGTACTTC
j_call: TRBJ1-1; v_call: TRBV7-2; d_call: TRBD1; clone_size: NA; cdr3_aa: CASSSDRVEAFF; cdr3_nt: TGTGCCAGCAGCTCGGACAGGGTCGAAGCTTTCTTT
j_call: TRBJ2-1; v_call: TRBV18; d_call: TRBD2; clone_size: NA; cdr3_aa: CASSQGTSSNNEQFF; cdr3_nt: TGTGCCAGCTCACAAGGGACTAGCAGTAACAATGAGCAGTTCTTC
j_call: TRBJ2-1; v_call: TRBV4-1; d_call: NA; clone_size: NA; cdr3_aa: CASSPASHSLSYEQFF; cdr3_nt: TGCGCCAGCAGCCCCGCCTCCCACTCGTTAAGCTATGAGCAGTTCTTC
j_call: TRBJ2-7; v_call: TRBV9; d_call: TRBD2; clone_size: NA; cdr3_aa: CASSVGTGGTYEQYF; cdr3_nt: TGTGCCAGCAGCGTAGGCACGGGAGGGACCTACGAGCAGTACTTC
j_call: TRBJ2-1; v_call: TRBV2; d_call: TRBD2; clone_size: NA; cdr3_aa: CASRPTSGSYNEQFF; cdr3_nt: TGTGCCAGCAGACCCACTAGCGGGAGCTACAATGAGCAGTTCTTC
j_call: TRBJ1-2; v_call: TRBV19; d_call: NA; clone_size: NA; cdr3_aa: CASSTATNYGYTF; cdr3_nt: TGTGCCAGTAGTACCGCGACCAACTATGGCTACACCTTC
j_call: TRBJ2-7; v_call: TRBV27; d_call: NA; clone_size: NA; cdr3_aa: CASSFYFRGQYEQYF; cdr3_nt: TGTGCCAGCAGTTTTTATTTCCGGGGGCAATACGAGCAGTACTTC
j_call: TRBJ2-7; v_call: TRBV6-6; d_call: NA; clone_size: NA; cdr3_aa: CASSTGGIGEQYF; cdr3_nt: TGTGCCAGCAGCACGGGCGGTATTGGCGAGCAGTACTTC
j_call: TRBJ2-7; v_call: TRBV4-2; d_call: TRBD2; clone_size: NA; cdr3_aa: CASSSPSGLAYEQYF; cdr3_nt: TGTGCCAGCAGCTCACCCTCCGGACTAGCCTACGAGCAGTACTTC
j_call: TRBJ1-2; v_call: TRBV14; d_call: NA; clone_size: NA; cdr3_aa: CASSHWDGANYGYTF; cdr3_nt: TGTGCCAGCAGCCATTGGGACGGAGCTAACTATGGCTACACCTTC
j_call: TRBJ1-6; v_call: TRBV11-2; d_call: TRBD1; clone_size: NA; cdr3_aa: CASTPTGGNSPLHF; cdr3_nt: TGTGCCAGCACCCCAACAGGGGGTAATTCACCCCTCCACTTT
j_call: TRBJ2-4; v_call: TRBV7-9; d_call: NA; clone_size: NA; cdr3_aa: CASSLGASQNIQYF; cdr3_nt: TGTGCCAGCAGCTTAGGGGCTAGTCAAAACATTCAGTACTTC
j_call: TRBJ1-3; v_call: TRBV30; d_call: NA; clone_size: few; cdr3_aa: CAWSKRRNSGNTIYF; cdr3_nt: TGTGCCTGGAGTAAGAGACGGAACTCTGGAAACACCATATATTTT
j_call: TRBJ1-3; v_call: TRBV30; d_call: NA; clone_size: NA; cdr3_aa: CAWTPPGNTIYF; cdr3_nt: TGTGCCTGGACCCCTCCTGGAAACACCATATATTTT
j_call: TRBJ2-1; v_call: TRBV7-2; d_call: TRBD2; clone_size: NA; cdr3_aa: CASSYQREMQFF; cdr3_nt: TGTGCCAGCAGCTACCAGCGGGAGATGCAGTTCTTC
j_call: TRBJ2-7; v_call: TRBV5-1; d_call: NA; clone_size: NA; cdr3_aa: CASSLGSSSYEQYF; cdr3_nt: TGCGCCAGCAGCTTGGGCTCAAGCTCCTACGAGCAGTACTTC
j_call: TRBJ1-1; v_call: TRBV27; d_call: NA; clone_size: NA; cdr3_aa: CASSAQNEAFF; cdr3_nt: TGTGCCAGCAGTGCACAAAACGAAGCTTTCTTT
j_call: TRBJ1-5; v_call: TRBV7-2; d_call: NA; clone_size: NA; cdr3_aa: CASSAGGFPLQPQHF; cdr3_nt: TGTGCCAGCAGCGCAGGAGGTTTTCCCCTTCAGCCCCAGCATTTT
j_call: TRBJ2-1; v_call: TRBV9; d_call: NA; clone_size: NA; cdr3_aa: CASSKSGSSYNEQFF; cdr3_nt: TGTGCCAGCAGCAAATCCGGAAGTTCCTACAATGAGCAGTTCTTC
j_call: TRBJ2-1; v_call: TRBV18; d_call: TRBD2; clone_size: NA; cdr3_aa: CASSPTTSTSIYNEQFF; cdr3_nt: TGTGCCAGCTCACCAACGACTAGCACGAGCATTTACAATGAGCAGTTCTTC
j_call: TRBJ2-4; v_call: TRBV2; d_call: NA; clone_size: NA; cdr3_aa: CASTGDPGNIQYF; cdr3_nt: TGTGCCAGCACCGGGGACCCTGGAAACATTCAGTACTTC
j_call: TRBJ1-5; v_call: TRBV10-1; d_call: NA; clone_size: NA; cdr3_aa: CASRVNQPQHF; cdr3_nt: TGCGCCAGCAGGGTTAATCAGCCCCAGCATTTT
j_call: TRBJ2-5; v_call: TRBV18; d_call: NA; clone_size: NA; cdr3_aa: CASRSEETQYF; cdr3_nt: TGTGCCAGCCGATCGGAAGAGACCCAGTACTTC
j_call: TRBJ2-7; v_call: TRBV15; d_call: NA; clone_size: NA; cdr3_aa: CATSRGGWPYEQYF; cdr3_nt: TGTGCCACCAGCAGAGGGGGGTGGCCCTACGAGCAGTACTTC
j_call: TRBJ2-1; v_call: TRBV5-1; d_call: TRBD2; clone_size: NA; cdr3_aa: CASSLGEGHNEQFF; cdr3_nt: TGCGCCAGCAGCTTGGGGGAGGGTCACAATGAGCAGTTCTTC
j_call: TRBJ2-3; v_call: TRBV7-2; d_call: NA; clone_size: NA; cdr3_aa: CASSLLGDSSDTQYF; cdr3_nt: TGTGCCAGCAGCTTACTCGGGGATAGCTCAGATACGCAGTATTTT
j_call: TRBJ2-5; v_call: TRBV5-4; d_call: TRBD2; clone_size: few; cdr3_aa: CASSSPGLQETQYF; cdr3_nt: TGTGCCAGCAGCTCCCCGGGACTACAAGAGACCCAGTACTTC
j_call: TRBJ2-3; v_call: TRBV2; d_call: NA; clone_size: NA; cdr3_aa: CASGETSLTDTQYF; cdr3_nt: TGTGCCAGCGGTGAAACTAGTCTGACAGATACGCAGTATTTT
j_call: TRBJ1-2; v_call: TRBV6-5; d_call: NA; clone_size: NA; cdr3_aa: CASSSQAPFVGGYTF; cdr3_nt: TGTGCCAGCAGCTCACAGGCCCCGTTCGTCGGGGGCTACACCTTC
j_call: TRBJ2-1; v_call: TRBV7-7; d_call: TRBD2; clone_size: NA; cdr3_aa: CASSLGTSSHNEQFF; cdr3_nt: TGTGCTAGCAGCTTAGGGACTAGCAGCCACAATGAGCAGTTCTTC
j_call: TRBJ2-1; v_call: TRBV7-6; d_call: TRBD2; clone_size: NA; cdr3_aa: CASSSRAPSGRNNEQFF; cdr3_nt: TGTGCCAGCAGCTCTAGGGCCCCTAGCGGGAGGAACAATGAGCAGTTCTTC
j_call: TRBJ2-5; v_call: TRBV18; d_call: NA; clone_size: once; cdr3_aa: CASSPLGHGGSGETQYF; cdr3_nt: TGTGCCAGCTCACCACTTGGGCATGGGGGCTCGGGAGAGACCCAGTACTTC
j_call: TRBJ1-2; v_call: TRBV7-8; d_call: TRBD1; clone_size: few; cdr3_aa: CASSSATGTGDLHGYTF; cdr3_nt: TGTGCCAGCAGCTCCGCAACCGGGACAGGGGATTTGCATGGCTACACCTTC
j_call: TRBJ2-1; v_call: TRBV29-1; d_call: NA; clone_size: NA; cdr3_aa: CSVLSSVYNEQFF; cdr3_nt: TGCAGCGTCCTAAGTTCGGTGTACAATGAGCAGTTCTTC
j_call: TRBJ2-3; v_call: TRBV28; d_call: TRBD2; clone_size: NA; cdr3_aa: CASGTSVSTDTQYF; cdr3_nt: TGTGCCAGCGGGACTAGCGTGAGCACAGATACGCAGTATTTT
j_call: TRBJ2-1; v_call: TRBV27; d_call: TRBD2; clone_size: NA; cdr3_aa: CASSFAAGYNEQFF; cdr3_nt: TGTGCCAGCAGTTTTGCAGCGGGGTACAATGAGCAGTTCTTC
j_call: TRBJ2-5; v_call: TRBV27; d_call: NA; clone_size: NA; cdr3_aa: CASSSPGTIKKETQYF; cdr3_nt: TGTGCCAGCAGTTCTCCCGGGACAATCAAAAAAGAGACCCAGTACTTC
j_call: TRBJ1-2; v_call: TRBV6-5; d_call: NA; clone_size: NA; cdr3_aa: CAIRRQTVDYGYTF; cdr3_nt: TGTGCCATCAGGCGACAGACGGTAGACTATGGCTACACCTTC
j_call: TRBJ2-7; v_call: TRBV6-6; d_call: TRBD1; clone_size: few; cdr3_aa: CASSAGDRGYEQYF; cdr3_nt: TGTGCCAGCAGTGCAGGGGACAGGGGCTACGAGCAGTACTTC
j_call: TRBJ1-1; v_call: TRBV2; d_call: NA; clone_size: NA; cdr3_aa: CASSESPFMNTEAFF; cdr3_nt: TGTGCCAGCAGTGAATCACCTTTTATGAACACTGAAGCTTTCTTT
j_call: TRBJ2-2; v_call: TRBV30; d_call: TRBD1; clone_size: few; cdr3_aa: CAWGQGNGELFF; cdr3_nt: TGTGCCTGGGGACAGGGGAACGGGGAGCTGTTTTTT
j_call: TRBJ2-3; v_call: TRBV5-1; d_call: TRBD2; clone_size: NA; cdr3_aa: CASSLVLAGTTDTQYF; cdr3_nt: TGCGCCAGCAGCTTGGTACTAGCGGGAACCACAGATACGCAGTATTTT
j_call: TRBJ2-7; v_call: TRBV9; d_call: NA; clone_size: NA; cdr3_aa: CASSVGSQPTYEQYF; cdr3_nt: TGTGCCAGCAGCGTAGGTAGTCAGCCCACCTACGAGCAGTACTTC